A selection of T cell receptor beta chains follows, all from one sample in a study of blood T cell repertoires in COVID-19. Only in-frame clones appear in the TCRdb table, and some are missing; sequencing was by immunoSEQ multiplex PCR. Among about 120,000 clones listed, approximately 80% were seen once. The sequenced material came from peripheral blood. The receptors shown here come from a man between 40 and 49 years old with active or convalescent COVID-19. The CDR3 runs from the conserved cysteine through the conserved F or W. The order of the fields is D gene, J gene, CDR3 length, clone size, V gene, CDR3 DNA, CDR3 protein. D genes are given only for firm matches. Some rows mark clone size as missing; the rest say once, few, many or name a class of expanded clone.

>NA|TRBJ1-1|14|NA|TRBV6-6
TGTGCCAGCAGGGTCAGGGGCACGAACACTGAAGCTTTCTTT
CASRVRGTNTEAFF
>NA|TRBJ1-2|14|NA|TRBV28
TGTGCCAGCAGTCTATTCCGGGAATTATATGGCTACACCTTC
CASSLFRELYGYTF
>NA|TRBJ1-2|12|few|TRBV6-5
TGTGCCAGCAGTTACTCACAGGGTGGCTACACCTTC
CASSYSQGGYTF
>NA|TRBJ2-1|17|NA|TRBV28
TGTGCCAGCAGTTTTCGGTTTTGGCGGGCTTCCTCCAATGAGCAGTTCTTC
CASSFRFWRASSNEQFF
>TRBD1|TRBJ1-3|17|NA|TRBV18
TGTGCCAGCTCACCACCCCAGGGGGCCCTCTCTGGAAACACCATATATTTT
CASSPPQGALSGNTIYF
>TRBD2|TRBJ2-3|16|NA|TRBV6-6
TGTGCCAGCAGTTACTCGCAGCGGGGGGGTAGAGATACGCAGTATTTT
CASSYSQRGGRDTQYF
>NA|TRBJ1-2|14|NA|TRBV12-5
TGTGCTAGTACCCGGTGGGAGGAGGGGTATGGCTACACCTTC
CASTRWEEGYGYTF
>TRBD2|TRBJ2-2|12|NA|TRBV24-1
TGTGCCACGAGCGGGAGCTCCGGGGAGCTGTTTTTT
CATSGSSGELFF
>NA|TRBJ1-5|16|NA|TRBV6-2/TRBV6-3
TGTGCCAGCAGTCATCCTGAGGGGGTCGTATCGCGCCCCCAGCATTTT
CASSHPEGVVSRPQHF
>NA|TRBJ1-6|14|NA|TRBV6-4
TGTGCCAGCAGTGACCGGGGGGCAGGATCACCCCTCCACTTT
CASSDRGAGSPLHF
>TRBD1|TRBJ2-3|14|NA|TRBV28
TGTGCCAGCGAAGCTCAGGGGGCCGCAGATACGCAGTATTTT
CASEAQGAADTQYF
>TRBD2|TRBJ2-3|19|NA|TRBV11-2
TGTGCCAGCAGTGCCCGACTAGCGGGGGGCCTTTTGCTCACAGATACGCAGTATTTT
CASSARLAGGLLLTDTQYF
>TRBD1|TRBJ2-3|15|NA|TRBV29-1
TGCAGCGTTGAGGCTCGACAGGGTATGACAGATACGCAGTATTTT
CSVEARQGMTDTQYF
>NA|TRBJ2-5|15|few|TRBV11-2
TGTGCCAGCAGCTCACACGGGGGGCAGAAAGAGACCCAGTACTTC
CASSSHGGQKETQYF
>TRBD2|TRBJ2-3|18|NA|TRBV2
TGTGCCAGCTTGGGACTAGCGGGAGACAGGGAGAGCACAGATACGCAGTATTTT
CASLGLAGDRESTDTQYF
>NA|TRBJ2-7|13|NA|TRBV12-5
TGTGCTAGTGGTTTGGTAGGAGGGAACGAGCAGTACTTC
CASGLVGGNEQYF
>TRBD1|TRBJ1-5|16|few|TRBV7-9
TGTGCCAGCAGCTCCGGGACAGGGGAACGGAATCAGCCCCAGCATTTT
CASSSGTGERNQPQHF
>NA|TRBJ2-2|11|NA|TRBV5-1
TGCGCCAGCGGGGGGTTCGGGGAGCTGTTTTTT
CASGGFGELFF
>TRBD1|TRBJ1-1|15|NA|TRBV6-2/TRBV6-3
TGTGCCAGCAGTTACTGGGGACAGGTGAACACTGAAGCTTTCTTT
CASSYWGQVNTEAFF
>TRBD2|TRBJ2-1|17|NA|TRBV10-3
TGTGCCATCAGTGAGACTAGCGGATTTAGCTCCTACAATGAGCAGTTCTTC
CAISETSGFSSYNEQFF
>NA|TRBJ2-2|13|NA|TRBV30
TGTGCCTGGAGCTTGTCGGGGACCGGGGAGCTGTTTTTT
CAWSLSGTGELFF
>TRBD1|TRBJ1-2|15|once|TRBV14
TGTGCCAGCAGCCAAACCTGGGACAGGGACTTTGGCTACACCTTC
CASSQTWDRDFGYTF
>TRBD2|TRBJ2-1|15|NA|TRBV9
TGTGCCAGCAGCGGATTGCGGGGGGCTCGGAATGAGCAGTTCTTC
CASSGLRGARNEQFF
>NA|TRBJ1-1|13|NA|TRBV7-9
TGTGCCAGCAGTCTATCTTCCAGGACTGAAGCTTTCTTT
CASSLSSRTEAFF
>NA|TRBJ2-1|15|few|TRBV6-5
TGTGCCAGCAGTACACCGGGACTGGGCTACAATGAGCAGTTCTTC
CASSTPGLGYNEQFF
>NA|TRBJ1-5|15|NA|TRBV19
TGTGCCAGTATGGAGGGAGCTTATAGCAATCAGCCCCAGCATTTT
CASMEGAYSNQPQHF
>TRBD2|TRBJ2-3|16|NA|TRBV6-2/TRBV6-3
TGTGCCAGCAGTTACTCGAAGGTACTAGCGGGAGATACGCAGTATTTT
CASSYSKVLAGDTQYF
>NA|TRBJ1-1|12|few|TRBV28
TGTGCCAGCAGTGGTAACAGGGTTGAAGCTTTCTTT
CASSGNRVEAFF
>TRBD1|TRBJ1-2|15|NA|TRBV5-4
TGTGCCAGCAGCTTACGACAGGGTGCTAACTATGGCTACACCTTC
CASSLRQGANYGYTF